This entry concerns a single TCR beta chain. The CDR3 runs 13 residues. Germline V CDR1 and CDR2: SGHNT, YENEEA. Trimming cost V 3 bases and J 4 bases, with 9 bases left between them. This sample is part of a study of Graves' ophthalmopathy and Graves' hyperthyroidism. Amplified material comprised TCR beta CDR3 regions derived from RNA transcripts. RT-PCR with HTBI primers came first, then second-round multiplex PCR. TCRdb analysed the multiplex PCR reads with MiXCR anew, one entry per CDR3 protein. The sample yields 210,000 or so distinct CDR3 sequences, less than 30% seen once. Clinical symptoms, serum thyroxine, TRAb, thyroid ultrasound and orbital computed tomography were relied on for diagnosis.

The source is a man aged 45-65 years with Graves' ophthalmopathy. The genes are TRBV11-3 and TRBJ2-5, with a tentative D call TRBD2 (5 bases). Sequenced material: peripheral blood. The CDR3 bases are TGTGCCAGCAGCTTTATGGCGGGAGAGACCCAGTACTTC. This codes for CASSFMAGETQYF. Supplemented by reference TRBV11-3 and TRBJ2-5, the full variable domain reads EAGVVQSPRYKIIEKKQPVAFWCNPISGHNTLYWYLQNLGQGPELLIRYENEEAVDDSQLPKDRFSAERLKGVDSTLKIQPAELGDSAVYLCASSFMAGETQYFGPGTRLLVL.